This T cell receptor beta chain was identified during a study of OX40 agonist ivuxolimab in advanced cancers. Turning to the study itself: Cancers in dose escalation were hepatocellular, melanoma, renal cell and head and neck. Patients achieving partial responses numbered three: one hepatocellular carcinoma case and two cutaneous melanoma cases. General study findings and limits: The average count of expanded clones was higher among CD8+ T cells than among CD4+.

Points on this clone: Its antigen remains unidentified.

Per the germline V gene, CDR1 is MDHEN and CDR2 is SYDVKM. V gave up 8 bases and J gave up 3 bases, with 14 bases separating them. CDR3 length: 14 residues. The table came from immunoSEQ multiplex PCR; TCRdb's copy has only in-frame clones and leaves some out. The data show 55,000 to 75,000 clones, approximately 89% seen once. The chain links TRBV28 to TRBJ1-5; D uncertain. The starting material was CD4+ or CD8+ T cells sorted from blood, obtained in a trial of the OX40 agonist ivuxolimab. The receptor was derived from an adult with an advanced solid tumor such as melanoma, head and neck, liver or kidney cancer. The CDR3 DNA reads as TGTGCCAGCGACGTTTACGGGTTCAATCAGCCCCAGCATTTT. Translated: CASDVYGFNQPQHF.